The entry below describes one TCR beta chain. The count of this clone is one. The antigen it binds to is not known. No base qualities exist here, and no much larger clone lies one base off it. These data belong to a study of blood T cell repertoires in COVID-19 (dated by TCRdb to 2018 to 2021). The study in broad terms: The collaborator samples originated in the United States, Italy and Spain and spanned the acute and convalescent phases of COVID-19. The material from the prospective study consisted of cDNA or gDNA derived from T cells, B-cell-depleted T cells, or PBMCs. Subjects who had been exposed to COVID-19, were actively infected with it, or had recovered from it provided the deeply sampled blood TCRbeta repertoires that made up the dataset. A freely available public database, intended as a resource for researchers studying the immune response to SARS-CoV-2, is where the repertoires were released. Samples were obtained from the ongoing ImmuneRACE study (first 160 participants) and from roughly 1,300 subjects provided by 6 global collaborators. The sample metadata nearly always contained a de-identified subject ID, COVID-19 status, age in years and sex. Where available, HLA class I and class II types were taken from metadata supplied by the sample provider and were not determined by assay-based typing.

Each collaborating institution followed its own protocols to collect whole blood in K2EDTA tubes. For TCRbeta analysis, collaborators shipped samples as frozen whole blood, isolated PBMCs, or DNA extracted from either of those sample types. Beyond this particular receptor, the publication reports: The amount of clinical and demographic metadata varied by source and participant and was provided uncurated.

Reading from cysteine to phenylalanine, the CDR3 counts 16 amino acids. Just CDR3 DNA is preserved here, 48 bases in frame from base 1. Deletion took 10 bases off V and 6 bases off J, with a span of 25 bases between the germline ends. Per the germline V gene (reference sequence), LNHDA is the CDR1 and SQIVND is the CDR2. TCRbeta CDR3 regions were amplified from genomic DNA using the immunoSEQ Assay, a bias-controlled multiplex PCR. In the source study's methods: The number of nucleated cells in each sample was estimated from the amplification of reference gene primers within the assay. Sequence reads were collapsed and filtered to measure the absolute abundance of every unique TCRbeta CDR3 rearrangement. For each sample, productive Simpson clonality was calculated as the square root of Simpson's diversity index across productive rearrangements. The immuneACCESS repertoire file appears here via TCRdb, limited to in-frame rearrangements. These files lack a portion of the clones; in checked studies, under half of the deficit traces to unresolved V genes, and the cause of the others is not known. That table furnishes V, J and clone size, whereas the DNA furnished D and trimming. This sample holds 300,000 to 400,000 clones; about 88% were observed only once. The ten largest clones represent 3% of the sample.

The source is a human donor in a cohort sampled during active COVID-19. The sample taken for sequencing was peripheral blood. The rearrangement joined TRBV19 to TRBJ2-1; the D region possibly corresponds to TRBD2 (6 bases align). The encoded CDR3 is CATTPGTQLASNEQFF. Here is the DNA: TGTGCCACTACTCCCGGGACTCAACTGGCCTCCAATGAGCAGTTCTTC.